This T cell receptor beta chain was recorded in a study of T cell clones after liver transplantation. As to this clone: The antigen remains undetermined.

The CDR3 length is 14 residues. Per the germline V gene, CDR1 is SEHNR and CDR2 is FQNEAQ (reference sequence). With 1 base removed from V and 12 bases from J, the gap between germline ends came to 13 bases. Profiled with immunoSEQ multiplex PCR; TCRdb holds only in-frame clones, not every one. The top ten clones hold 8% to 10% of a sample with tens of thousands of clones, about 70% of them seen once. General observations from the study: Small, mixed patient groups and varying post-transplant times limit these conclusions.

This specimen was CD4+ T cells from blood, taken at the 22-month timepoint. This chain connects TRBV7-9 to TRBJ1-6; D ambiguous. The sequence was collected from a human patient who received a liver transplant. T cells may partly derive from the graft donor. The CDR3 DNA is TGTGCCAGCAGCTTAGTCGGGTCCGACGAACCCCTCCACTTT. Translated, it gives CASSLVGSDEPLHF.